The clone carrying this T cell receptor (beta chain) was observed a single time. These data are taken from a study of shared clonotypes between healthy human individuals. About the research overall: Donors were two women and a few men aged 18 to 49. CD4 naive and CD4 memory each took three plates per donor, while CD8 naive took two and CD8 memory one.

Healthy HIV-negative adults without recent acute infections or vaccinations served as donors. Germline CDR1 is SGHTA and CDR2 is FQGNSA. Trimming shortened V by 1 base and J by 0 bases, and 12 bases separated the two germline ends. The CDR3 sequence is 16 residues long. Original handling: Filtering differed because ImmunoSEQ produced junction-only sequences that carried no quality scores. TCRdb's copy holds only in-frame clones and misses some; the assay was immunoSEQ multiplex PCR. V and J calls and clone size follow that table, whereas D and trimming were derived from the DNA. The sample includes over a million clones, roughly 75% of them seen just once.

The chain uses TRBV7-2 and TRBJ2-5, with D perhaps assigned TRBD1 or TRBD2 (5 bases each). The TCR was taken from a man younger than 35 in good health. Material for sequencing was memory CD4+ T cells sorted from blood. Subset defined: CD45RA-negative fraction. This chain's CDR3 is CASSLELGRHQETQYF. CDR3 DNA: TGTGCCAGCAGCTTAGAGCTGGGACGGCACCAAGAGACCCAGTACTTC.